This T cell receptor beta chain stems from a study of breast tumors, draining lymph nodes, adjacent tissues. Notes on the study in general: Data fit most tumor T cells coming from lymph node, expanding in tumor. That most tumor T cells come from lymph nodes remained unproven.

As to this clonotype: The target antigen is unknown.

The lymph nodes were axillary draining lymph nodes from breast cancer patients. TCRdb re-analysed the multiplex PCR reads in MiXCR, keeping a single row per CDR3 protein. The repertoire includes 250,000 or so distinct CDR3 sequences, about 33% of them detected once, and about 1% sits in the top ten. Sequencing was done on a sample of axillary lymph node tissue. The source of this sequence is a female donor with breast cancer. Some clones in this sample may be carry-over from other donors' samples.

CDR3 region: CASSQASADNEQFF. DNA of the CDR3: TGTGCCAGCAGCCAAGCTAGCGCAGACAATGAGCAGTTCTTC. V is TRBV3-1 and J is TRBJ2-1, with D possibly being TRBD2 (6 bases). The CDR3 totals 14 residues. Per germline, CDR1 LGHDT and CDR2 YNNKEL (reference sequence). V lost 1 base and J lost 5, with 9 bases in between.